This is a list of T cell receptor beta chains from one sample in a study of CD8+ T cells in alopecia areata. Method: immunoSEQ multiplex PCR; TCRdb's copy keeps in-frame clones and lacks some. The data contain 190,000 or so clones, about 60% of them seen just once; the ten biggest clones take up about 3.5%. Source: CD4+ T cells sorted from blood, taken at week 4, from a patient treated with tofacitinib. These receptors originate from a human donor with alopecia areata. Both conserved end residues are part of each CDR3. A D gene is named only where the DNA matches it firmly. Not every row has a clone size; where given, it reads once, few, many or a size class.

V: TRBV29-1
size: -
J: TRBJ1-5
D: -
CDR3: CSVGSSNQPQHF
DNA: TGCAGCGTTGGAAGCAGCAATCAGCCCCAGCATTTT

V: TRBV2
size: few
J: TRBJ1-3
D: -
CDR3: CASTGLLSGNTIYF
DNA: TGTGCCAGTACAGGGCTGCTCTCTGGAAACACCATATATTTT

V: TRBV5-1
size: -
J: TRBJ2-7
D: -
CDR3: CASSSKTDSSYEQYF
DNA: TGCGCCAGCAGCTCGAAGACGGACTCTTCCTACGAGCAGTACTTC

V: TRBV5-8
size: few
J: TRBJ2-7
D: -
CDR3: CASSLIRDEQYF
DNA: TGTGCCAGCAGCTTAATCAGGGACGAGCAGTACTTC

V: TRBV28
size: -
J: TRBJ2-3
D: -
CDR3: CASQGLRDTQYF
DNA: TGTGCCAGCCAGGGGCTAAGAGATACGCAGTATTTT

V: TRBV30
size: -
J: TRBJ2-5
D: TRBD2
CDR3: CAWRRSGGLGTQYF
DNA: TGTGCCTGGAGACGCTCGGGGGGGCTTGGGACCCAGTACTTC

V: TRBV29-1
size: -
J: TRBJ2-1
D: -
CDR3: CSVKLLEQFF
DNA: TGCAGCGTTAAATTGCTTGAGCAGTTCTTC

V: TRBV6-6
size: -
J: TRBJ2-7
D: TRBD1
CDR3: CASSYSGQGGYEQYF
DNA: TGTGCCAGCAGTTACTCGGGACAGGGGGGATACGAGCAGTACTTC

V: TRBV11-2
size: -
J: TRBJ2-6
D: -
CDR3: CASSLELSGANVLTF
DNA: TGTGCCAGCAGCTTGGAACTCTCTGGGGCCAACGTCCTGACTTTC

V: TRBV29-1
size: few
J: TRBJ2-2
D: TRBD1
CDR3: CSYDRGNTGELFF
DNA: TGCAGCTATGACAGGGGTAACACCGGGGAGCTGTTTTTT

V: TRBV29-1
size: few
J: TRBJ2-3
D: -
CDR3: CSVDVTGLDTQYF
DNA: TGCAGCGTTGATGTGACAGGTCTTGATACGCAGTATTTT

V: TRBV20-1
size: -
J: TRBJ1-1
D: -
CDR3: CSATDRTEAFF
DNA: TGCAGTGCTACCGATCGCACTGAAGCTTTCTTT

V: TRBV7-2
size: few
J: TRBJ2-3
D: TRBD2
CDR3: CASSYGTSGTTVQYF
DNA: TGTGCCAGCAGCTACGGGACTAGCGGGACGACCGTGCAGTATTTT

V: TRBV5-4
size: -
J: TRBJ1-1
D: -
CDR3: CASSLTGNTEAFF
DNA: TGTGCCAGCAGCCTGACAGGGAACACTGAAGCTTTCTTT

V: TRBV7-2
size: -
J: TRBJ1-6
D: TRBD1
CDR3: CASSFGRDRRSALHF
DNA: TGTGCCAGCAGCTTTGGGAGGGACAGACGGTCCGCCCTCCACTTT

V: TRBV6-4
size: few
J: TRBJ2-6
D: -
CDR3: CASSDSGANVLTF
DNA: TGTGCCAGCAGTGACTCTGGGGCCAACGTCCTGACTTTC

V: TRBV5-1
size: -
J: TRBJ2-3
D: -
CDR3: CASSPSGDTQYF
DNA: TGCGCCAGCAGCCCCTCGGGCGATACGCAGTATTTT

V: TRBV7-8
size: -
J: TRBJ2-5
D: TRBD2
CDR3: CASRSRGGLETQYF
DNA: TGTGCCAGCAGATCGCGGGGGGGGTTGGAGACCCAGTACTTC

V: TRBV18
size: -
J: TRBJ1-5
D: -
CDR3: CASSPVGRNQPQHF
DNA: TGTGCCAGCTCACCAGTCGGGAGGAATCAGCCCCAGCATTTT

V: TRBV4-2
size: -
J: TRBJ2-5
D: -
CDR3: CASSGLTGDYQETQYF
DNA: TGTGCCAGCAGCGGGCTGACGGGTGACTACCAAGAGACCCAGTACTTC

V: TRBV27
size: -
J: TRBJ2-6
D: TRBD1
CDR3: CASSLTTGTNVLTF
DNA: TGTGCCAGCAGTTTAACGACAGGGACCAACGTCCTGACTTTC

V: TRBV30
size: -
J: TRBJ1-2
D: TRBD1
CDR3: CAWSVEGQVGYTF
DNA: TGTGCCTGGAGTGTAGAGGGACAGGTTGGCTACACCTTC

V: TRBV11-3
size: -
J: TRBJ2-3
D: TRBD2
CDR3: CASSLDHSGGAVDTQYF
DNA: TGTGCCAGCAGCTTAGATCACAGCGGGGGGGCCGTGGATACGCAGTATTTT

V: TRBV28
size: few
J: TRBJ1-5
D: -
CDR3: CASSSPGWEQPQHF
DNA: TGTGCCAGCAGTTCCCCGGGTTGGGAACAGCCCCAGCATTTT

V: TRBV19
size: few
J: TRBJ2-7
D: -
CDR3: CASGTGNREQYF
DNA: TGTGCCAGTGGGACGGGGAATCGCGAGCAGTACTTC

V: TRBV7-2
size: few
J: TRBJ2-2
D: -
CDR3: CASSLEGRSGELFF
DNA: TGTGCCAGCAGCTTAGAAGGGCGGTCCGGGGAGCTGTTTTTT

V: TRBV29-1
size: -
J: TRBJ2-3
D: TRBD1
CDR3: CSTGGGTDTQYF
DNA: TGCAGCACAGGGGGCGGCACAGATACGCAGTATTTT

V: TRBV29-1
size: few
J: TRBJ2-3
D: TRBD2
CDR3: CSVEGVRGGRTDTQYF
DNA: TGCAGCGTTGAAGGGGTGCGGGGGGGCCGGACAGATACGCAGTATTTT

V: TRBV30
size: -
J: TRBJ1-3
D: -
CDR3: CAWHRDFSGNTIYF
DNA: TGTGCCTGGCATAGGGACTTCTCTGGAAACACCATATATTTT

V: TRBV2
size: -
J: TRBJ2-7
D: TRBD2
CDR3: CASSEGGGAYEQYF
DNA: TGTGCCAGCAGTGAGGGCGGGGGGGCTTACGAGCAGTACTTC

V: TRBV7-2
size: -
J: TRBJ1-1
D: -
CDR3: CASSLLGGNTEAFF
DNA: TGTGCCAGCAGCTTATTAGGGGGGAACACTGAAGCTTTCTTT

V: TRBV30
size: few
J: TRBJ1-1
D: -
CDR3: CAWSIIRISSNTEAFF
DNA: TGTGCCTGGAGTATAATTAGGATATCGTCGAACACTGAAGCTTTCTTT

V: TRBV30
size: -
J: TRBJ1-5
D: -
CDR3: CAWSPSSNQPQHF
DNA: TGTGCCTGGAGTCCCAGCTCCAATCAGCCCCAGCATTTT

V: TRBV6-1
size: -
J: TRBJ2-3
D: -
CDR3: CASSEAPGRTDTQYF
DNA: TGTGCCAGCAGTGAAGCGCCGGGCCGCACAGATACGCAGTATTTT

V: TRBV10-3
size: few
J: TRBJ2-7
D: -
CDR3: CAISVAGDSYEQYF
DNA: TGTGCCATCAGTGTGGCAGGTGATTCCTACGAGCAGTACTTC

V: TRBV11-2
size: few
J: TRBJ2-1
D: -
CDR3: CASSLGGQRNEQFF
DNA: TGTGCCAGCAGCTTAGGAGGACAACGCAATGAGCAGTTCTTC

V: TRBV4-3
size: -
J: TRBJ1-6
D: -
CDR3: CASSQDIGASSPLHF
DNA: TGCGCCAGCAGCCAAGATATAGGGGCAAGTTCACCCCTCCACTTT

V: TRBV30
size: few
J: TRBJ1-2
D: -
CDR3: CAWRTSQGKGYGYTF
DNA: TGTGCCTGGAGAACCTCTCAGGGGAAGGGCTATGGCTACACCTTC

V: TRBV2
size: few
J: TRBJ2-3
D: -
CDR3: CASSEGTSTDTQYF
DNA: TGTGCCAGCAGTGAGGGCACAAGCACAGATACGCAGTATTTT

V: TRBV19
size: few
J: TRBJ1-2
D: -
CDR3: CASGSRQGGYTF
DNA: TGTGCCAGTGGCTCGAGGCAGGGTGGCTACACCTTC

V: TRBV2
size: few
J: TRBJ2-1
D: -
CDR3: CASTKRRENEQFF
DNA: TGTGCCAGCACGAAAAGGAGGGAGAATGAGCAGTTCTTC

V: TRBV29-1
size: -
J: TRBJ2-2
D: TRBD1
CDR3: CSVVVGGAGGELFF
DNA: TGCAGCGTTGTGGTAGGGGGCGCGGGCGGGGAGCTGTTTTTT

V: TRBV11-2
size: few
J: TRBJ2-5
D: TRBD1
CDR3: CASSLEPGQVSQETQYF
DNA: TGTGCCAGCAGCTTAGAGCCGGGACAGGTCTCACAAGAGACCCAGTACTTC

V: TRBV7-8
size: -
J: TRBJ1-5
D: -
CDR3: CASSLQEGSAQHF
DNA: TGTGCCAGCAGCTTACAGGAGGGTTCGGCCCAGCATTTT

V: TRBV6-5
size: few
J: TRBJ2-5
D: TRBD1
CDR3: CASSSPSDRNQETQYF
DNA: TGTGCCAGCAGTTCCCCGTCGGACAGGAACCAAGAGACCCAGTACTTC

V: TRBV5-1
size: -
J: TRBJ2-1
D: -
CDR3: CASSLVGVGQFF
DNA: TGCGCCAGCAGCTTGGTCGGGGTTGGGCAGTTCTTC

V: TRBV4-1
size: -
J: TRBJ1-1
D: -
CDR3: CASSQDLKEGTEAFF
DNA: TGCGCCAGCAGCCAAGATCTCAAGGAGGGCACTGAAGCTTTCTTT

V: TRBV29-1
size: once
J: TRBJ1-1
D: -
CDR3: CSVERLLRDEAFF
DNA: TGCAGCGTTGAAAGGCTTTTAAGGGATGAAGCTTTCTTT

V: TRBV30
size: -
J: TRBJ2-4
D: -
CDR3: CAWKNLGWNIQYF
DNA: TGTGCCTGGAAGAACCTGGGGTGGAACATTCAGTACTTC

V: TRBV5-1
size: -
J: TRBJ2-5
D: TRBD1
CDR3: CASSLDRGRQETQYF
DNA: TGCGCCAGCAGCTTGGACAGGGGTCGCCAAGAGACCCAGTACTTC

V: TRBV6-6
size: -
J: TRBJ2-3
D: -
CDR3: CASRGAIGAADTQYF
DNA: TGTGCCAGCAGGGGGGCTATCGGGGCGGCAGATACGCAGTATTTT

V: TRBV7-9
size: -
J: TRBJ2-5
D: -
CDR3: CASSLAAGPETQYF
DNA: TGTGCCAGCAGCTTAGCGGCTGGGCCGGAGACCCAGTACTTC

V: TRBV5-1
size: -
J: TRBJ1-1
D: -
CDR3: CASSLDQGFEAFF
DNA: TGCGCCAGCAGCTTGGATCAGGGCTTTGAAGCTTTCTTT

V: TRBV9
size: -
J: TRBJ2-1
D: TRBD2
CDR3: CASSVVGAGGYNEQFF
DNA: TGTGCCAGCAGCGTAGTGGGAGCGGGGGGTTACAATGAGCAGTTCTTC

V: TRBV5-4
size: -
J: TRBJ2-3
D: -
CDR3: CASSFGGFSTDTQYF
DNA: TGTGCCAGCAGCTTCGGGGGTTTTAGCACAGATACGCAGTATTTT

V: TRBV2
size: few
J: TRBJ1-2
D: TRBD1
CDR3: CASSGRTGVAGYTF
DNA: TGTGCCAGCAGTGGTCGGACAGGGGTGGCTGGCTACACCTTC

V: TRBV4-1
size: -
J: TRBJ2-2
D: -
CDR3: CASSQEGLNTGELFF
DNA: TGCGCCAGCAGCCAAGAAGGACTGAACACCGGGGAGCTGTTTTTT